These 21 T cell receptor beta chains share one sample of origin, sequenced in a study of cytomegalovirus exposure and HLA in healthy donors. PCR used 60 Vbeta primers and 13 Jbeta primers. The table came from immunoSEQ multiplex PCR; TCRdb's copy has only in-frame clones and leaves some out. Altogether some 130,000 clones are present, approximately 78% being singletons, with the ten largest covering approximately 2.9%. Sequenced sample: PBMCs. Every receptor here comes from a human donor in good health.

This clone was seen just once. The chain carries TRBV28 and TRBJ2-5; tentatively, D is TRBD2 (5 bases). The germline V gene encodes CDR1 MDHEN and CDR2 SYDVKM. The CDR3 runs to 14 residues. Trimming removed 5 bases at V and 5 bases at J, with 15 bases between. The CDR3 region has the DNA TGTGCCAGCAGTCCCGGGGTGCGGAAGGAGACCCAGTACTTC. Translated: CASSPGVRKETQYF.

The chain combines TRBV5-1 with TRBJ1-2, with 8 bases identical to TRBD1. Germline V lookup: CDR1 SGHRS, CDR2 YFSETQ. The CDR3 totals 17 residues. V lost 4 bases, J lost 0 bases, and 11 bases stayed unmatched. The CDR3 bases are TGCGCCAGCAGCGGTGGACAGGGTGTTTTAGCTAACTATGGCTACACCTTC. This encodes CASSGGQGVLANYGYTF.

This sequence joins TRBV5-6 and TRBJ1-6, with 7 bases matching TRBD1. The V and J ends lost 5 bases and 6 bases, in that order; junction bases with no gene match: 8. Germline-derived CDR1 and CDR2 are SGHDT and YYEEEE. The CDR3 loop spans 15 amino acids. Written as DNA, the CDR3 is TGTGCCAGCAGACCACAGGGGACACCTAATTCACCCCTCCACTTT. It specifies CASRPQGTPNSPLHF.

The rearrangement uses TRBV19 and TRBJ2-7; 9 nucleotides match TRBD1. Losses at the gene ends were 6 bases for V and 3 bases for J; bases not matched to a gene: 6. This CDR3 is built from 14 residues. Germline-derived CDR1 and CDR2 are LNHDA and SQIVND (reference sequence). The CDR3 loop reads CASSTTGGNYEQYF. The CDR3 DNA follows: TGTGCCAGTAGCACGACAGGGGGAAACTACGAGCAGTACTTC.

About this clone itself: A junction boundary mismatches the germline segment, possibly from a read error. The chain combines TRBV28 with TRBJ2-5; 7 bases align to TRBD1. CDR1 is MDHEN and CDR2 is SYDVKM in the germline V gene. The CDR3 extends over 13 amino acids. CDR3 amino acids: CANSNLPTGICHF. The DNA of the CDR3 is TGTGCCAACAGTAACCTGCCGACAGGGATATGCCACTTC.

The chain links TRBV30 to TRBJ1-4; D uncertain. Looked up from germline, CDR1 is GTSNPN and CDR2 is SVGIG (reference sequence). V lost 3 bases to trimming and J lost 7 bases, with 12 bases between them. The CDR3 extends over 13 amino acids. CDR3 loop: CAWRRGIGEKLFF. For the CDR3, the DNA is TGTGCCTGGAGACGAGGGATCGGTGAAAAACTGTTTTTT.

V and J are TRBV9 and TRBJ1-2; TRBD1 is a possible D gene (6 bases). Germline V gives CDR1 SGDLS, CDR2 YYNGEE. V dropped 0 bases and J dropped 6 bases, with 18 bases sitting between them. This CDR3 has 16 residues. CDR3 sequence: CASSVVGDPGGHGYTF. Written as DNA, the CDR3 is TGTGCCAGCAGCGTAGTAGGGGACCCGGGGGGCCATGGCTACACCTTC.

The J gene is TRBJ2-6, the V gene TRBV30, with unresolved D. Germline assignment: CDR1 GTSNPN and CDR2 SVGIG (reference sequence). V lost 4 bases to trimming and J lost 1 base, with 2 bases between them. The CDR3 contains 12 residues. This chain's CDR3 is CAWTSGANVLTF. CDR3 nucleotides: TGTGCCTGGACTTCTGGGGCCAACGTCCTGACTTTC.

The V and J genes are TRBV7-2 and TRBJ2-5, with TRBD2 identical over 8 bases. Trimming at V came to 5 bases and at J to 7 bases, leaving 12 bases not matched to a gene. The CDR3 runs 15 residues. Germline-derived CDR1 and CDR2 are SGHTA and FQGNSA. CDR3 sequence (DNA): TGTGCCAGCAGCCTTTATCGGGGGGGTCAGGGGACCCAGTACTTC. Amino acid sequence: CASSLYRGGQGTQYF.

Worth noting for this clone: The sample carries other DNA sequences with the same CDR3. The CDR3 loop reads CASSYGDRVKTQYF. Written as DNA, the CDR3 is TGCGCCAGCAGTTACGGGGACAGGGTGAAGACCCAGTACTTC. V and J are TRBV5-1 and TRBJ2-5; 9 bases are a match to TRBD1. This CDR3 comprises 14 residues. CDR1 is SGHRS and CDR2 is YFSETQ in the germline V gene. V lost 5 bases to trimming and J lost 6 bases; unmatched junction nucleotides: 8.

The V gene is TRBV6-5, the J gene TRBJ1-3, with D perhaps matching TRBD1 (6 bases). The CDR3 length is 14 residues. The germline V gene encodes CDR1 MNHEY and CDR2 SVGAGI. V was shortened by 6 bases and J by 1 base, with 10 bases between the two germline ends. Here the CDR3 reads CASRQGGSGNTIYF. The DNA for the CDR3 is TGTGCCAGCAGACAGGGAGGGTCTGGAAACACCATATATTTT.

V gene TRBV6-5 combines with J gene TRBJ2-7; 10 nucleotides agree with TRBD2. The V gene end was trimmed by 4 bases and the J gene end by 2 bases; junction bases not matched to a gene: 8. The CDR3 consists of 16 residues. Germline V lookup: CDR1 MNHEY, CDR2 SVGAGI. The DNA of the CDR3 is TGTGCCAGCAGTTCCCGGTGGGGACTAGCGACCTACGAGCAGTACTTC. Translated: CASSSRWGLATYEQYF.

The DNA for the CDR3 is TGTGCCAGCAGCTTAGGCGGGACTAGCGCCTACGAGCAGTACTTC. It translates to CASSLGGTSAYEQYF. The J gene is TRBJ2-7, the V gene TRBV7-9; 10 nucleotides align to TRBD2. The germline gives CDR1 SEHNR, CDR2 FQNEAQ (reference sequence). V lost 1 base, J lost 2 bases, and 2 bases stayed unmatched. The CDR3 totals 15 residues.

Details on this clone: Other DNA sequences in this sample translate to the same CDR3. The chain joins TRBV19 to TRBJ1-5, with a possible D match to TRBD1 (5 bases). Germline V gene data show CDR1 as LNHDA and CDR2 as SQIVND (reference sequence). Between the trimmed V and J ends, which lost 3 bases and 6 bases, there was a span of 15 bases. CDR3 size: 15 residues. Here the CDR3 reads CASSIGSGGGQPQHF. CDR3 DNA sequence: TGTGCCAGTAGTATTGGGTCCGGCGGGGGTCAGCCCCAGCATTTT. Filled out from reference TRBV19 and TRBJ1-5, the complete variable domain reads DGGITQSPKYLFRKEGQNVTLSCEQNLNHDAMYWYRQDPGQGLRLIYYSQIVNDFQKGDIAEGYSVSREKKESFPLTVTSAQKNPTAFYLCASSIGSGGGQPQHFGDGTRLSIL.

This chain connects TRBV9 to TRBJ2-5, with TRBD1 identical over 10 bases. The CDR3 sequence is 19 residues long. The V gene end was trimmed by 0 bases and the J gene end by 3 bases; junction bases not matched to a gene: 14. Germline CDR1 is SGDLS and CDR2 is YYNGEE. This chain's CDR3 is CASSVGPTGGASGEETQYF. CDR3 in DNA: TGTGCCAGCAGCGTAGGGCCGACAGGGGGCGCTTCTGGGGAAGAGACCCAGTACTTC.

The CDR3 region is CASSLGPQETQYF. In DNA form, the CDR3 reads TGTGCCAGCAGCCTGGGGCCACAAGAGACCCAGTACTTC. The genes are TRBV28 and TRBJ2-5, with D tentatively TRBD1 (5 bases). Trimming cost V 6 bases and J 2 bases, with 10 bases left between them. Germline-derived CDR1 and CDR2 are MDHEN and SYDVKM. This CDR3 comprises 13 residues.

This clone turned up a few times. CDR3 coding DNA: TGTGCCAGCAGGGGACAGGGGATTGAAAAACTGTTTTTT. Its translation: CASRGQGIEKLFF. The chain links TRBV25-1 to TRBJ1-4; 10 bases are a match to TRBD1. The CDR3 is made up of 13 amino acids. The junction had 2 bases not matched to a gene; V was cut back by 6 bases and J by 7 bases. The germline V gene has CDR1 MGHDK and CDR2 SYGVNS.

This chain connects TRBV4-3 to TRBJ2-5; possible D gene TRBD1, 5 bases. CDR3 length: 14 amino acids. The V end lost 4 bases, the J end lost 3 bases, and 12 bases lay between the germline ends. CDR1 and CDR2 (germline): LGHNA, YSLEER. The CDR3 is CASSRFQGEETQYF. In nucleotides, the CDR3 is TGCGCCAGCAGCCGCTTCCAAGGGGAAGAGACCCAGTACTTC.

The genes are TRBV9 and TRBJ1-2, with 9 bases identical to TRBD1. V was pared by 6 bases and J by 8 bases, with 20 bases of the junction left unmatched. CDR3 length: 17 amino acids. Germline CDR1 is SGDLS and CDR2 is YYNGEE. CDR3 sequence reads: CASNMGQGRTTHGGYTF. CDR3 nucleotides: TGTGCCAGCAACATGGGACAGGGCCGGACGACCCACGGAGGCTACACCTTC.

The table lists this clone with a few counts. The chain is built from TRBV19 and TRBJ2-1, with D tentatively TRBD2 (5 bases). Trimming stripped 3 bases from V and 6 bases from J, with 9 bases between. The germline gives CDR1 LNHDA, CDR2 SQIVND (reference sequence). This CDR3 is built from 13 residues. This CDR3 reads CASSIERINEQFF. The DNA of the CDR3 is TGTGCCAGTAGTATTGAGCGGATCAATGAGCAGTTCTTC. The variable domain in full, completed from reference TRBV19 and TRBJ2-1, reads DGGITQSPKYLFRKEGQNVTLSCEQNLNHDAMYWYRQDPGQGLRLIYYSQIVNDFQKGDIAEGYSVSREKKESFPLTVTSAQKNPTAFYLCASSIERINEQFFGPGTRLTVL.

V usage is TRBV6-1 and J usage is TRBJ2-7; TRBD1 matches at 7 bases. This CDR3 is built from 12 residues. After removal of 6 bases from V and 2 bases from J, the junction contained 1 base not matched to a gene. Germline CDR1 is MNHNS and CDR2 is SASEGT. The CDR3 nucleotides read TGTGCCAGCAGCCAGGGGGCCTACGAGCAGTACTTC. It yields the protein CASSQGAYEQYF.